The entry below gives a single T cell receptor (beta chain) sequence along with its context. No antigen is known for it. This sample is drawn from a study of beta chain features in type 1 diabetes. Study in general: Patients did not differ from healthy donors in age, gender or cell yield. Study outcomes and limitations: In every one of the four CD4+ subsets, TCRB CDR3s were moderately but significantly shorter in Type 1 diabetes patients.

Reverse transcription of all isolated RNA meant that expressed TCRB transcripts were sequenced. Naive, central memory and regulatory T cell samples came to a mean of approximately 4 million reads. Repertoires were generated with immunoSEQ multiplex PCR, while TCRdb's copy carries only in-frame clones and drops some. The sample includes about 270,000 clones, around an eighth seen only once; the top ten take under 0.02%. This CDR3 contains 15 residues. The V gene lost 6 bases and the J gene lost 7 bases, with 19 bases spanning the gap. The V gene's germline CDR1 is MNHEY and CDR2 SMNVEV (reference sequence).

The chain couples TRBV27 to TRBJ2-1, with a weak D call TRBD1 (6 bases). The sample comprised naive CD4+ T cells from blood. The TCR was taken from a man aged 30 to 39 with type 1 diabetes. The CDR3 is CASSNRVSPANEQFF. The CDR3 DNA follows: TGTGCCAGCAGCAACAGGGTTAGCCCCGCGAATGAGCAGTTCTTC.